Shown below are 18 T cell receptor beta chains from a single sample sequenced in a study of human T cells and chemical hapten exposure. TCRdb independently ran MiXCR on the 5' RACE reads; one entry per CDR3 protein. Of about 140,000 distinct CDR3 sequences listed, 4.1% were seen once; the top ten hold over 1.3%. It was from unfractionated whole blood that total RNA was extracted. These receptors all stem from a female donor in good health.

This clonotype showed up many times. The rearrangement joins TRBV20-1 to TRBJ1-4; D call uncertain. Trimming pared 5 bases from V and 2 bases from J, leaving 9 bases between. This CDR3 has 13 residues. The germline V gene encodes CDR1 DFQATT and CDR2 SNEGSKA (reference sequence). This CDR3 reads CSAVGYTNEKLFF. DNA for the CDR3: TGCAGTGCTGTCGGATATACTAATGAAAAACTGTTTTTT.

Ten or more counts support this clonotype. This chain links TRBV21-1 with TRBJ1-1; the listed D gene, TRBD1, was not tested against the DNA. TRBV21-1 is an annotated pseudogene. This CDR3 has 15 amino acids. The CDR3 here is CASRSPDGGNTEAFF. The CDR3 nucleotides are TGTGCCAGCAGGTCCCCCGACGGGGGAAACACTGAAGCTTTCTTT.

This clonotype occurred many times. The rearrangement links TRBV18 to TRBJ1-2; D is perhaps TRBD1 (6 bases). Trimming pared 5 bases from V and 0 bases from J, leaving 10 bases between. Germline V gene data show CDR1 as KGHSH and CDR2 as LQKENI. CDR3 length: 14 residues. The CDR3 DNA sequence: TGTGCCAGCTCAGCACAGGGATCTAACTATGGCTACACCTTC. Its protein is CASSAQGSNYGYTF.

This clonotype was observed many times. V gene TRBV28 combines with J gene TRBJ2-2; D is perhaps TRBD1 or TRBD2 (5 bases each). Germline values: CDR1 MDHEN, CDR2 SYDVKM. The V end lost 1 base, the J end lost 9 bases, and 9 bases lay between the germline ends. The CDR3 runs 13 residues. The CDR3 spells CASSLLGVRELFF. In nucleotides, the CDR3 is TGTGCCAGCAGTTTATTGGGGGTACGGGAGCTGTTTTTT.

This clonotype showed up many times. The rearrangement joins TRBV9 to TRBJ1-1; possible D gene TRBD1, 5 bases. The germline V and J ends were trimmed by 3 bases and 5 bases, with 20 bases remaining between them. The germline gives CDR1 SGDLS, CDR2 YYNGEE. The CDR3 length is 16 residues. As DNA, the CDR3 is TGTGCCAGCAGCGCTTCGGGGTTGGTTGGGGGGACTGAAGCTTTCTTT. Residues: CASSASGLVGGTEAFF. Full variable domain (outside the CDR3, taken from reference TRBV9 and TRBJ1-1): DSGVTQTPKHLITATGQRVTLRCSPRSGDLSVYWYQQSLDQGLQFLIQYYNGEERAKGNILERFSAQQFPDLHSELNLSSLELGDSALYFCASSASGLVGGTEAFFGQGTRLTVV.

This clonotype occurred many times. The chain is built from TRBV5-5 and TRBJ1-5, with a weak D call TRBD1 (6 bases). V lost 0 bases and J lost 3, with 22 bases in between. Germline V gene lookup returns CDR1 SGHKS and CDR2 YYEKEE (reference sequence). This CDR3 spans 19 amino acids. The CDR3 DNA follows: TGTGCCAGCAGCTTGGGCGCGGGGGGCAGGGGCCTACTCAATCAGCCCCAGCATTTT. Its protein product is CASSLGAGGRGLLNQPQHF.

This clonotype has a handful of counts. V and J are TRBV9 and TRBJ2-3, with 8 bases aligning to TRBD2. V dropped 0 bases and J dropped 4; count of bases not matched to a gene: 1. The CDR3 spans 14 residues. Germline CDR1 is SGDLS and CDR2 is YYNGEE. CDR3 DNA: TGTGCCAGCAGCGTAGCGGGGGGGCCAGATACGCAGTATTTT. It specifies CASSVAGGPDTQYF.

This clonotype was observed many times. The J gene is TRBJ2-3, the V gene TRBV7-8, with 7 bases aligning to TRBD1. V dropped 5 bases and J dropped 1; count of bases not matched to a gene: 9. In germline, CDR1 is SGHVS, CDR2 FQNEAQ. The CDR3 has 16 residues. The DNA for the CDR3 is TGTGCCAGCAGCCCTCGGACAGGACCTCGCACAGATACGCAGTATTTT. Its protein is CASSPRTGPRTDTQYF.

The chain combines TRBV3-1 with TRBJ1-6; D is uncertain. Per the germline V gene, CDR1 is LGHDT and CDR2 is YNNKEL (reference sequence). V was pared by 4 bases and J by 8 bases, with 9 bases between. The CDR3 consists of 13 residues. The CDR3 reads CASSPDGYSPLHF. The CDR3 bases are TGTGCCAGCAGCCCCGATGGGTATTCACCCCTCCACTTT.

The gene calls are TRBV7-2 and TRBJ2-1; D may match TRBD1 or TRBD2 (6 bases each). This CDR3 is 15 amino acids long. The germline V gene encodes CDR1 SGHTA and CDR2 FQGNSA. V was pared by 5 bases and J by 7 bases, with 18 bases between. The CDR3 DNA follows: TGTGCCAGCAGCCTCCGGGGGCTCCGGGGGAATGAGCAGTTCTTC. This codes for CASSLRGLRGNEQFF.

This clonotype was observed at least ten times. The V and J genes are TRBV15 and TRBJ2-2, with 7 bases fitting TRBD1. The CDR3 has 14 amino acids. V gave up 4 bases and J gave up 3 bases; unmatched junction bases: 2. Germline CDR1 and CDR2: LNHNV and YYDKDF (reference sequence). The CDR3 sequence: CATSTQGYTGELFF. For the CDR3, the DNA is TGTGCCACCAGCACACAGGGGTACACCGGGGAGCTGTTTTTT.

There are a few counts of this clonotype. The gene calls are TRBV10-3 and TRBJ1-5; TRBD1 is a possible D gene (5 bases). V lost 9 bases and J lost 4, with 16 bases in between. CDR3 size: 14 residues. Germline V gene data show CDR1 as ENHRY and CDR2 as SYGVKD. For the CDR3, the DNA is TGTGCCATAGGTGGGACGGACAAAAATCAGCCCCAGCATTTT. As protein: CAIGGTDKNQPQHF.

This clonotype was detected only a few times. J is TRBJ2-1 and V is TRBV5-4, with D uncertain. This CDR3 is 15 amino acids long. Germline V gives CDR1 SGHNT, CDR2 YYREEE (reference sequence). Trimming removed 0 bases at V and 7 bases at J, with 14 bases between. CDR3 sequence: CASSLEQSIENEQFF. For the CDR3, the DNA is TGTGCCAGCAGCTTGGAGCAGTCAATCGAAAATGAGCAGTTCTTC.

This clonotype has only a few counts. The rearrangement uses TRBV5-1 and TRBJ2-7; D is perhaps TRBD2 (6 bases). Trimming removed 0 bases from V and 6 bases from J, with 10 bases in between. The germline V gene has CDR1 SGHRS and CDR2 YFSETQ. The CDR3 has 13 residues. CDR3 region: CASSLVRGVEQYF. In DNA, the CDR3 is TGCGCCAGCAGCTTGGTACGCGGGGTCGAGCAGTACTTC.

This clonotype was observed at least ten times. This rearrangement joins TRBV2 to TRBJ2-7, with D possibly TRBD1 on 5 matching bases. V was shortened by 8 bases and J by 4 bases, with 12 bases between the two germline ends. Germline values: CDR1 SNHLY, CDR2 FYNNEI. This CDR3 comprises 12 residues. DNA for the CDR3: TGTGCCAGCCGGGCGGACAATTACGAGCAGTACTTC. It translates to CASRADNYEQYF.

This clonotype was seen more than once but under ten times. The chain is built from TRBV12-3 or TRBV12-4 and TRBJ1-1; D not resolved. This CDR3 is built from 12 residues. V was shortened by 6 bases and J by 0 bases, with 5 bases between the two germline ends. The CDR3 spells CASSLMNTEAFF. The CDR3 coding sequence is TGTGCCAGCAGCCTAATGAACACTGAAGCTTTCTTT.

This clonotype was seen many times. The chain carries TRBV29-1 and TRBJ2-2; TRBD1 matches at 7 bases. CDR1 and CDR2 from the germline V gene are SQVTM and ANQGSEA. V dropped 8 bases and J dropped 0; count of bases not matched to a gene: 6. The CDR3 has 14 amino acids. For the CDR3, the DNA is TGCAGCACCAGGACAGGAACGAACACCGGGGAGCTGTTTTTT. Residues: CSTRTGTNTGELFF.

Many counts were recorded for this clonotype. This rearrangement joins TRBV12-3 or TRBV12-4 to TRBJ1-4; D is unresolved. The CDR3 runs 14 residues. Trimming shortened V by 5 bases and J by 0 bases, and 7 bases separated the two germline ends. The CDR3 DNA reads as TGTGCCAGCAGTCTATATGCAACTAATGAAAAACTGTTTTTT. Protein sequence: CASSLYATNEKLFF.